This T cell receptor beta chain was captured in a study of blood T cell repertoires in COVID-19. Turning to the study itself: Whether acute or convalescent, the COVID-19 samples came from the United States, Italy and Spain. The analysed material was cDNA or gDNA that came from T cells, B-cell-depleted T cells, or PBMCs.

In the original workflow: Estimation of nucleated cell counts was performed using reference gene primer amplification. Only in-frame clones appear in the TCRdb table, and some are missing; sequencing was by immunoSEQ multiplex PCR. The V and J calls and clone size were taken over from that table, and D and trimming were inferred from the DNA. The sample consists of under 200,000 clones, about 83% of them appearing once. The CDR3 extends over 13 amino acids. Germline CDR1 and CDR2: SQVTM and ANQGSEA. J was trimmed by 4 bases and V by 8 bases; bases with no gene match: 9. This receptor was obtained from a human donor in a cohort sampled during active COVID-19. The rearrangement joins TRBV29-1 to TRBJ2-7, with 9 bases that match TRBD1. Source material: peripheral blood. The CDR3 nucleotides read TGCAGCTACCGGGACAGGGTTTCGTACGAGCAGTACTTC. It encodes CSYRDRVSYEQYF.